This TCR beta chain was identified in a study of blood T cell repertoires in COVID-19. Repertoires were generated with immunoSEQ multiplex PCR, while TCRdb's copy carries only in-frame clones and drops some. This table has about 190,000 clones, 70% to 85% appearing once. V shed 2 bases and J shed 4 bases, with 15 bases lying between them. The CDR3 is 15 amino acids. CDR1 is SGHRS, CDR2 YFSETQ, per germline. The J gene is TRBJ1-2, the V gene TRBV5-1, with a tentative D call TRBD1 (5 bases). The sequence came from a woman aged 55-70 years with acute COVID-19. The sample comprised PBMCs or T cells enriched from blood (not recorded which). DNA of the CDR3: TGCGCCAGCAGCTTAGGCCTGGGGGAGGGCTATGGCTACACCTTC. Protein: CASSLGLGEGYGYTF.